This T cell receptor beta chain comes out of a study of blood T cell repertoires in COVID-19. Study overall: The samples span acute and convalescent COVID-19 from the United States, Italy and Spain. PBMCs, B-cell-depleted T cells, or T cells provided the cDNA or gDNA that made up the material.

Original data processing: Estimation of nucleated cell counts was performed using reference gene primer amplification. TCRdb keeps only in-frame clones here, not all; method: immunoSEQ multiplex PCR. V and J calls and clone size are those listed in that table; D and trimming were worked out from the DNA. The table records around 190,000 clones, roughly 85% of them present only once. With respect to this clone: The identical CDR3 is also encoded by other nucleotide sequences in the sample.

Trimming took 4 bases from V and 1 from J, leaving 5 bases between them. CDR3 size: 13 residues. Germline V gene sequence: CDR1 MNHEY, CDR2 SVGAGI. The chain links TRBV6-5 to TRBJ1-5; D not certain. The source is a man over 45 with active or convalescent COVID-19. Sequencing input: peripheral blood. CDR3 amino acids: CASSLLSNQPQHF. The DNA for the CDR3 is TGTGCCAGCAGTTTACTCAGCAATCAGCCCCAGCATTTT.